This TCR beta chain was identified during a study of T-cell memory formation after mild COVID-19. This clonotype was found a few times. Its antigen is unidentified. A single record per CDR3 protein comes from TCRdb applying MiXCR to the 5' RACE reads. The table shows about 320,000 distinct CDR3 sequences, with more than 13% occurring only once. This CDR3 region has 14 residues. Deletions cut 1 base from V and 4 bases from J, with 8 bases between. The study, taken as a whole, reports: Clones that contracted from day 15 to 85 had balanced CD4/CD8; later expanders were CD4+ biased.

V and J are TRBV12-3 or TRBV12-4 and TRBJ1-5, with D possibly being TRBD1 (6 bases). The clonotype comes from a man younger than 30 who had mild COVID-19 (a few samples of this study predate the infection). Cell type and time point are not known. The sequenced material came from PBMCs or a T cell subset sorted from them (not recorded which). CDR3 in amino acids: CASSLGRGNQPQHF. In DNA form, the CDR3 reads TGTGCCAGCAGTTTAGGGAGGGGGAATCAGCCCCAGCATTTT.